The 22 T cell receptor beta chains presented below share a single source sample, sequenced in a study of T cell responses to AZD1222 COVID-19 vaccine. Assay used: immunoSEQ multiplex PCR; TCRdb lists only in-frame clones, some missing. The table records 120,000 to 150,000 clones, roughly 88% of them present only once. The material sequenced was peripheral blood, taken 28 days after the second dose of the MenACWY control vaccine. The receptors were gathered from an adult who received the MenACWY meningococcal vaccine as a control.

V and J are TRBV30 and TRBJ1-1; possibly TRBD1 for D (5 bases). Looked up from germline, CDR1 is GTSNPN and CDR2 is SVGIG (reference sequence). The CDR3 is 12 residues long. With 3 bases removed from V and 5 bases from J, the gap between germline ends came to 10 bases. The CDR3 is CAWRDGGTEAFF. In nucleotides, the CDR3 is TGTGCCTGGAGGGACGGGGGAACTGAAGCTTTCTTT.

The chain couples TRBV12-5 to TRBJ1-2; D gene unclear. The CDR3 is 13 residues long. Trimming cost V 3 bases and J 0 bases, with 5 bases left between them. Germline CDR1 reads LGHNT; CDR2 reads FRNRAP. The CDR3 sequence: CASGFASNYGYTF. For the CDR3, the DNA is TGTGCTAGTGGTTTCGCTTCTAACTATGGCTACACCTTC.

V and J are TRBV5-1 and TRBJ1-4; TRBD1 might be the D (6 bases). The CDR3 has 15 residues. Deletions cut 5 bases from V and 6 bases from J, with 17 bases between. CDR1 is SGHRS and CDR2 is YFSETQ in the germline V gene. CDR3 bases: TGCGCCAGCAGTACGTTCCCGGCAGGGGATGAAAAACTGTTTTTT. It specifies CASSTFPAGDEKLFF.

Points on this clone: One end of the junction fails to match germline, which may point to a read error. The gene calls are TRBV4-1 and TRBJ1-2; possibly TRBD1 for D (5 bases). This CDR3 spans 13 amino acids. Germline V gives CDR1 MGHRA, CDR2 YSYEKL. The CDR3 protein is CASSQDGAGRQGF. The DNA for the CDR3 is TGCGCCAGCAGCCAAGATGGGGCAGGGCGCCAGGGCTTC.

The V gene is TRBV5-1, the J gene TRBJ2-7; 7 nucleotides line up with TRBD2. CDR3 length: 13 residues. Germline V gives CDR1 SGHRS, CDR2 YFSETQ. With 9 bases clipped from V and 1 base from J, the junction kept 7 bases outside the gene matches. The CDR3 protein is CATREASSYEQYF. CDR3 nucleotide sequence: TGCGCCACCCGGGAGGCCTCTTCCTACGAGCAGTACTTC.

The gene calls are TRBV2 and TRBJ1-5, with 7 nucleotides matching TRBD1. Germline CDR1 and CDR2: SNHLY and FYNNEI. Unmatched junction bases numbered 9, after V lost 6 bases and J lost 7 bases. This CDR3 region has 14 residues. The CDR3, as DNA: TGTGCCAGCAGGAGAGGGGGCCGAGGCCAGCCCCAGCATTTT. Protein product: CASRRGGRGQPQHF.

V usage is TRBV6-5 and J usage is TRBJ1-1; no clear D. Germline V CDR1 and CDR2: MNHEY, SVGAGI. Trimming took 0 bases from V and 8 from J, leaving 10 bases between them. The CDR3 sequence is 13 residues long. The CDR3 DNA is TGTGCCAGCAGTTACTCACCGACGGCAGAAGCTTTCTTT. Translating it yields CASSYSPTAEAFF.

In this sample, this clone turned up once. The rearrangement joins TRBV6-5 to TRBJ1-4, with a tentative D call TRBD1 (6 bases). The V end was cut by 11 bases, the J end by 0 bases, with 13 bases between. The CDR3 runs 14 residues. From germline, CDR1 is MNHEY and CDR2 SVGAGI. The CDR3 here is CAGGPTPTNEKLFF. The CDR3 nucleotides read TGTGCCGGGGGCCCTACCCCAACTAATGAAAAACTGTTTTTT.

This chain joins TRBV19 and TRBJ1-1; no firm D call. The CDR3 is made up of 13 amino acids. CDR1 is LNHDA, CDR2 SQIVND, per germline (reference sequence). The V gene lost 5 bases and the J gene lost 1 base, with 8 bases spanning the gap. CDR3 bases: TGTGCCAGTAGTGTCTGGGAGAACACTGAAGCTTTCTTT. Protein: CASSVWENTEAFF.

The rearrangement joins TRBV6-2 or TRBV6-3 to TRBJ2-1, with TRBD2 identical over 15 bases. From germline, CDR1 is MNHEY and CDR2 SVGEGT. The CDR3 has 15 amino acids. J gave up 10 bases and V 5 bases, and 6 bases lay outside the gene matches. This chain's CDR3 is CASSPSGTSGGEQFF. CDR3 in DNA: TGTGCCAGCAGTCCCTCCGGGACTAGCGGGGGGGAGCAGTTCTTC.

V gene TRBV4-3 combines with J gene TRBJ1-4, with D possibly being TRBD1 (6 bases). The CDR3 spans 13 residues. Trimming took off 0 bases at V and 14 bases at J, with 13 bases between the two ends. CDR1 is LGHNA, CDR2 YSLEER, per germline. CDR3: CASSQDLNRALFF. In DNA form, the CDR3 reads TGCGCCAGCAGCCAAGATCTGAACAGGGCCCTGTTTTTT.

The chain recombines TRBV4-3 with TRBJ2-1, with a weak D call TRBD2 (6 bases). Between the trimmed V and J ends, which lost 2 bases and 5 bases, there was a span of 16 bases. Germline loops: CDR1 LGHNA, CDR2 YSLEER. CDR3 length equals 16 residues. CDR3 DNA sequence: TGCGCCAGCAGCCAACAGGGAGGACTGGCCGACAATGAGCAGTTCTTC. Its translation: CASSQQGGLADNEQFF.

V usage is TRBV28 and J usage is TRBJ1-4, with D possibly TRBD1 on 6 matching bases. CDR1 MDHEN and CDR2 SYDVKM come from the germline V gene. Trimming left V 6 bases short and J 1 base short, with 12 bases between. CDR3 length: 15 amino acids. The CDR3 region has the DNA TGTGCCAGCAGGCCGACAGGTCTAACTAATGAAAAACTGTTTTTT. It translates to CASRPTGLTNEKLFF.

CDR3 amino acids: CASSLSWGVIEAFF. The DNA for the CDR3 is TGTGCCAGCAGTTTATCGTGGGGGGTTATTGAAGCTTTCTTT. J is TRBJ1-1 and V is TRBV27; TRBD1 might be the D (5 bases). Trimming took off 0 bases at V and 7 bases at J, with 12 bases between the two ends. Germline CDR1 MNHEY, CDR2 SMNVEV (reference sequence). The length of the CDR3 is 14 residues.

V is TRBV2 and J is TRBJ2-3; D is ambiguous. There are 12 residues in the CDR3. V lost 3 bases and J 6 bases, leaving 7 bases between the germline ends. CDR1 SNHLY and CDR2 FYNNEI come from the germline V gene. The CDR3 loop is CASSDPRDTQYF. The CDR3 DNA reads TGTGCCAGCAGTGACCCACGGGATACGCAGTATTTT. Based on the CDR3 plus reference TRBV2 and TRBJ2-3, the full variable domain is EPEVTQTPSHQVTQMGQEVILRCVPISNHLYFYWYRQILGQKVEFLVSFYNNEISEKSEIFDDQFSVERPDGSNFTLKIRSTKLEDSAMYFCASSDPRDTQYFGPGTRLTVL.

The V gene is TRBV15, the J gene TRBJ2-6, with a possible D match to TRBD2 (6 bases). Trimming pared 3 bases from V and 1 base from J, leaving 22 bases between. Germline V lookup: CDR1 LNHNV, CDR2 YYDKDF (reference sequence). CDR3 length: 20 residues. CDR3 amino acids: CATSSPRGSRDLSGANVLTF. CDR3 sequence (DNA): TGTGCCACCAGCAGTCCTCGGGGGTCCAGAGACTTGTCTGGGGCCAACGTCCTGACTTTC. Complete variable domain (other parts from reference TRBV15 and TRBJ2-6): DAMVIQNPRYQVTQFGKPVTLSCSQTLNHNVMYWYQQKSSQAPKLLFHYYDKDFNNEADTPDNFQSRRPNTSFCFLDIRSPGLGDTAMYLCATSSPRGSRDLSGANVLTFGAGSRLTVL.

The genes are TRBV6-2 or TRBV6-3 and TRBJ2-5; possibly TRBD2 for D (6 bases). Germline CDR1 reads MNHEY; CDR2 reads SVGEGT. This CDR3 is built from 16 residues. Trimming took 2 bases from V and 4 from J, leaving 17 bases between them. The CDR3 coding sequence is TGTGCCAGCAGTTACCCCCCCCCTGGGACTGCAGAGACCCAGTACTTC. This codes for CASSYPPPGTAETQYF.

The chain is built from TRBV27 and TRBJ1-1; D is ambiguous. The length of the CDR3 is 13 residues. Between the trimmed V and J ends, which lost 6 bases and 0 bases, there was a span of 8 bases. Germline V gene sequence: CDR1 MNHEY, CDR2 SMNVEV (reference sequence). CDR3 DNA sequence: TGTGCCAGCAGAAGACTTATGAACACTGAAGCTTTCTTT. It encodes CASRRLMNTEAFF.

V is TRBV7-2 and J is TRBJ2-1; D is unresolved. The CDR3 spans 14 residues. V lost 3 bases to trimming and J lost 0 bases, with 6 bases between them. Germline V gene lookup returns CDR1 SGHTA and CDR2 FQGNSA. The CDR3 here is CASSFEGSYNEQFF. In nucleotides, the CDR3 is TGTGCCAGCAGCTTCGAAGGCTCCTACAATGAGCAGTTCTTC. Together with reference TRBV7-2 and TRBJ2-1, the CDR3 gives the full variable domain: GAGVSQSPSNKVTEKGKDVELRCDPISGHTALYWYRQSLGQGLEFLIYFQGNSAPDKSGLPSDRFSAERTGGSVSTLTIQRTQQEDSAVYLCASSFEGSYNEQFFGPGTRLTVL.

The chain is built from TRBV5-6 and TRBJ2-7, with 7 bases identical to TRBD1. Germline CDR1 is SGHDT and CDR2 is YYEEEE. V dropped 0 bases and J dropped 8; count of bases not matched to a gene: 2. The CDR3 loop spans 12 amino acids. CDR3 sequence: CASSLDRGKQYF. The CDR3 DNA reads TGTGCCAGCAGCTTGGACAGGGGTAAGCAGTACTTC.

The chain couples TRBV5-1 to TRBJ2-5; possible D gene TRBD1, 6 bases. The CDR3 is made up of 16 amino acids. V lost 0 bases and J lost 1, with 13 bases in between. CDR1 is SGHRS, CDR2 YFSETQ, per germline. CDR3 DNA: TGCGCCAGCAGCTTGGGAGACAGGAGTGGCCAAGAGACCCAGTACTTC. It translates to CASSLGDRSGQETQYF. The variable domain in full, completed from reference TRBV5-1 and TRBJ2-5, reads KAGVTQTPRYLIKTRGQQVTLSCSPISGHRSVSWYQQTPGQGLQFLFEYFSETQRNKGNFPGRFSGRQFSNSRSEMNVSTLELGDSALYLCASSLGDRSGQETQYFGPGTRLLVL.

The rearrangement uses TRBV19 and TRBJ2-3, with 8 bases that match TRBD2. Looked up from germline, CDR1 is LNHDA and CDR2 is SQIVND (reference sequence). After removal of 4 bases from V and 2 bases from J, the junction contained 8 bases not matched to a gene. The CDR3 consists of 16 residues. The CDR3 loop reads CASSTTRGGYTDTQYF. For the CDR3, the DNA is TGTGCCAGTAGTACTACTCGCGGGGGGTACACAGATACGCAGTATTTT.